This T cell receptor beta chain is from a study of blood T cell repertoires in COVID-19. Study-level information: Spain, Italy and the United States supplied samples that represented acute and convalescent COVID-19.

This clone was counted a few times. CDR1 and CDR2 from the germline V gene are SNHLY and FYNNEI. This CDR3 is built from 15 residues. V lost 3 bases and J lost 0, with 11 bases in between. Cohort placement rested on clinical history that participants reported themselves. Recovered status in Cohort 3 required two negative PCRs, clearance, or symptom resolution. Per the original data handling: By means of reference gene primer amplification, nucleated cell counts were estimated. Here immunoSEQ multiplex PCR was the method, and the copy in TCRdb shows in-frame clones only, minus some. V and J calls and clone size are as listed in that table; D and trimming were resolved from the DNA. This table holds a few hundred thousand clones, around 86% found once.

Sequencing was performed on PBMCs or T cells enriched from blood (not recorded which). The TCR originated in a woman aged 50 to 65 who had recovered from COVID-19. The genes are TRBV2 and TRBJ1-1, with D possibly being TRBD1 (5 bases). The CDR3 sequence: CASSEQGFMNTEAFF. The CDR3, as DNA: TGTGCCAGCAGTGAGCAGGGATTTATGAACACTGAAGCTTTCTTT.